Following are 21 T cell receptor beta chains from one sample sequenced in a study of T cell responses to AZD1222 COVID-19 vaccine. Using immunoSEQ multiplex PCR, the repertoire was profiled, and TCRdb retains in-frame clones only, with some absent. The table lists tens of thousands of clones, approximately 91% of them singletons. Sample: peripheral blood, taken on day 0 of AZD1222 vaccination. Receptors were obtained from an adult in good health.

V is TRBV19 and J is TRBJ1-2; possibly TRBD1 for D (6 bases). V was pared by 3 bases and J by 6 bases, with 20 bases between. CDR3 length equals 16 residues. Germline V gene sequence: CDR1 LNHDA, CDR2 SQIVND (reference sequence). The CDR3 nucleotides are TGTGCCAGTAGTATCATCCCTCCTCGAAGGGGGAATGGCTACACCTTC. Protein sequence: CASSIIPPRRGNGYTF.

The chain carries TRBV11-2 and TRBJ2-7; D is undetermined. This CDR3 is 12 amino acids long. Trimming took 1 base from V and 2 from J, leaving 3 bases between them. CDR1 SGHAT and CDR2 FQNNGV come from the germline V gene. In DNA, the CDR3 is TGTGCCAGCAGCTTAGCCGCCTACGAGCAGTACTTC. Encoded protein: CASSLAAYEQYF.

This sequence joins TRBV4-2 and TRBJ1-3, with 7 positions matching TRBD1. CDR1 and CDR2 from the germline V gene are LGHNA and YNFKEQ. V lost 0 bases, J lost 4 bases, and 9 bases stayed unmatched. This CDR3 has 17 residues. The CDR3 spells CASSQDWRQGKGNTIYF. The CDR3 nucleotides read TGTGCCAGCAGCCAAGATTGGAGACAGGGAAAAGGAAACACCATATATTTT.

The chain couples TRBV10-3 to TRBJ2-3; D is perhaps TRBD1 or TRBD2 (5 bases each). Germline lookup yields CDR1 ENHRY and CDR2 SYGVKD. Trimming removed 3 bases from V and 0 bases from J, with 10 bases in between. The length of the CDR3 is 15 residues. The CDR3 nucleotides are TGTGCCATCAGTGACAGGGACGGGAGCACAGATACGCAGTATTTT. Translation: CAISDRDGSTDTQYF.

The chain has TRBV6-4 and TRBJ1-1, with no clear D. Per germline, CDR1 MRHNA and CDR2 SNTAGT. The V end lost 4 bases, the J end lost 3 bases, and 15 bases lay between the germline ends. The CDR3 contains 15 residues. Written as DNA, the CDR3 is TGTGCCAGCAGTGCCTCTTACCCCCTGGACACTGAAGCTTTCTTT. This gives the protein CASSASYPLDTEAFF.

V is TRBV27 and J is TRBJ2-7; 11 nucleotides line up with TRBD2. V shed 3 bases, J shed 4 bases, and the junction held 5 bases outside the gene matches. The germline V gene has CDR1 MNHEY and CDR2 SMNVEV (reference sequence). CDR3 length equals 15 residues. The CDR3: CASSFTSGSRYEQYF. The CDR3 region has the DNA TGTGCCAGCAGTTTCACTAGCGGGAGTCGGTACGAGCAGTACTTC.

This sequence joins TRBV10-3 and TRBJ1-1; D is perhaps TRBD1 (6 bases). This CDR3 is 13 amino acids long. CDR1 and CDR2 from the germline V gene are ENHRY and SYGVKD. Trimming left V 4 bases short and J 6 bases short, with 12 bases between. CDR3 protein: CAISGGAGAEAFF. CDR3 DNA: TGTGCCATCAGTGGGGGGGCTGGCGCTGAAGCTTTCTTT.

About this clone: This same CDR3 is encoded by further DNA sequences in the sample. The rearrangement joins TRBV6-4 to TRBJ2-3; 11 positions match TRBD2. With V trimmed by 0 bases and J by 4 bases, 0 bases remained unmatched. This CDR3 is built from 15 residues. CDR1 and CDR2 from the germline V gene are MRHNA and SNTAGT. The CDR3 region has the DNA TGTGCCAGCAGTGACTCTAGCGGGGGGGCAGATACGCAGTATTTT. As protein: CASSDSSGGADTQYF.

The J gene is TRBJ2-7, the V gene TRBV27; D is unresolved. Germline CDR1 and CDR2: MNHEY and SMNVEV (reference sequence). This CDR3 has 16 residues. V was pared by 3 bases and J by 0 bases, with 15 bases between. In DNA form, the CDR3 reads TGTGCCAGCAGTTTTCGCGGAACCCCCTTCTCCTACGAGCAGTACTTC. Protein sequence: CASSFRGTPFSYEQYF.

V and J are TRBV4-2 and TRBJ2-1, with 10 bases aligning to TRBD2. The germline gives CDR1 LGHNA, CDR2 YNFKEQ. The CDR3 totals 17 residues. V dropped 5 bases and J dropped 5; count of bases not matched to a gene: 12. CDR3 amino acids: CASSEGLAVRRDNEQFF. The CDR3 region has the DNA TGTGCCAGCAGCGAAGGACTAGCGGTCCGTAGAGACAATGAGCAGTTCTTC.

The rearrangement links TRBV5-1 to TRBJ2-7; no clear D. Germline CDR1 is SGHRS and CDR2 is YFSETQ. Trimming took off 1 base at V and 5 bases at J, with 13 bases between the two ends. The CDR3 totals 14 residues. For the CDR3, the DNA is TGCGCCAGCAGCTTGTGGTCAGGCAGCGACGAGCAGTACTTC. Its protein product is CASSLWSGSDEQYF.

The genes are TRBV10-3 and TRBJ1-2; D call uncertain. The ends were cut back, 4 bases at V and 2 bases at J, with 11 bases in the middle. Germline-derived CDR1 and CDR2 are ENHRY and SYGVKD. The CDR3 loop spans 14 amino acids. For the CDR3, the DNA is TGTGCCATCAGTGCGTTTGGGCAAAACTATGGCTACACCTTC. Its protein is CAISAFGQNYGYTF.

The chain joins TRBV2 to TRBJ1-1; D remains unclear. This CDR3 is built from 11 residues. Germline CDR1 reads SNHLY; CDR2 reads FYNNEI. Trimming pared 6 bases from V and 8 bases from J, leaving 10 bases between. CDR3 nucleotides: TGTGCCAGCAGCCCAGTAACGGAAGCTTTCTTT. This translates into CASSPVTEAFF.

CDR3 bases: TGTGCCAGCAGCATTAGCGGGGGGCTAACCTACGAGCAGTACTTC. This translates into CASSISGGLTYEQYF. The chain couples TRBV7-9 to TRBJ2-7; TRBD2 agrees at 10 bases. CDR1 is SEHNR, CDR2 FQNEAQ, per germline (reference sequence). V was clipped by 5 bases and J by 2 bases; unmatched bases: 6. This CDR3 has 15 residues.

This clone is a singleton in its sample. The CDR3 DNA follows: TGTGCCAGCAGCCAAGTTGGGGGTGGTGCGAACACTGAAGCTTTCTTT. Its protein is CASSQVGGGANTEAFF. The chain recombines TRBV4-2 with TRBJ1-1, with a possible D match to TRBD1 (5 bases). The CDR3 has 16 amino acids. Germline CDR1 and CDR2: LGHNA and YNFKEQ. Trimming pared 1 base from V and 1 base from J, leaving 13 bases between.

The rearrangement uses TRBV5-4 and TRBJ2-7, with a tentative D call TRBD1 (5 bases). The V end was cut by 0 bases, the J end by 6 bases, with 13 bases between. This CDR3 spans 14 amino acids. Germline V lookup: CDR1 SGHNT, CDR2 YYREEE (reference sequence). The CDR3 protein is CASSLDWGMPEQYF. DNA of the CDR3: TGTGCCAGCAGCTTGGATTGGGGCATGCCCGAGCAGTACTTC.

The gene calls are TRBV5-1 and TRBJ2-1; D is undetermined. The CDR3 totals 14 residues. Germline CDR1 is SGHRS and CDR2 is YFSETQ. V was shortened by 0 bases and J by 0 bases, with 4 bases between the two germline ends. The CDR3 is CASSLGGSYNEQFF. The CDR3 bases are TGCGCCAGCAGCTTGGGCGGCTCCTACAATGAGCAGTTCTTC.

The V gene is TRBV27, the J gene TRBJ2-1; 14 positions agree with TRBD2. The CDR3 runs to 15 residues. Looked up from germline, CDR1 is MNHEY and CDR2 is SMNVEV (reference sequence). Trimming took 5 bases from V and 6 from J; bases not matched to a gene: 3. CDR3 residues: CASSPGTSGSNEQFF. DNA for the CDR3: TGTGCCAGCAGTCCTGGGACTAGCGGGAGCAATGAGCAGTTCTTC.

The rearrangement links TRBV6-2 or TRBV6-3 to TRBJ2-1, with D possibly being TRBD1 (6 bases). Deletions cut 5 bases from V and 1 base from J, with 15 bases between. The CDR3 is 16 residues long. In germline, CDR1 is MNHEY, CDR2 SVGEGT. The CDR3 nucleotides read TGTGCCAGCAGTCCCGAGGGGGTCCTATCCTACAATGAGCAGTTCTTC. It is translated as CASSPEGVLSYNEQFF.

The chain has TRBV6-5 and TRBJ2-2; D perhaps matches TRBD1 (6 bases). V was clipped by 4 bases and J by 3 bases, with 12 bases between them. In germline, CDR1 is MNHEY, CDR2 SVGAGI. The CDR3 length is 15 residues. CDR3 sequence (DNA): TGTGCCAGCAGTTCAATCGGACAGTACACCGGGGAGCTGTTTTTT. Translation gives CASSSIGQYTGELFF.

V usage is TRBV27 and J usage is TRBJ2-5, with 8 bases fitting TRBD2. The germline V gene encodes CDR1 MNHEY and CDR2 SMNVEV (reference sequence). V gave up 6 bases and J gave up 4 bases; unmatched junction bases: 7. This CDR3 contains 14 residues. The CDR3 reads CASSPPAGVETQYF. The CDR3 DNA follows: TGTGCCAGCAGCCCCCCAGCGGGAGTAGAGACCCAGTACTTC.